This T cell receptor (beta chain) derives from a study of cytomegalovirus exposure and HLA in healthy donors. Study-level points and caveats: A few chains tied to CMV proved CMV antigen-specific in vitro.

60 Vbeta and 13 Jbeta primers were used in PCR. Generated by immunoSEQ multiplex PCR, the TCRdb table keeps only in-frame clones and is missing some. This table has 99,000 or so clones, 9.5% to 13% appearing once. This clone showed up just a few times. Its antigen is unknown. Germline CDR1 SGHDT, CDR2 YYEEEE. V shed 1 base and J shed 4 bases, with 6 bases lying between them. The CDR3 loop spans 13 amino acids. What was sequenced was PBMCs. The genes are TRBV5-6 and TRBJ2-1; no firm D call. This receptor was taken from a man aged 35-49 years in good health and CMV-seropositive. The CDR3 loop is CASSLRVYNEQFF. The CDR3 nucleotides read TGTGCCAGCAGCTTGAGAGTGTACAATGAGCAGTTCTTC.